This TCR beta chain was identified during a study of shared clonotypes between healthy human individuals. The V and J ends lost 2 bases and 2 bases respectively, with 10 bases between them. CDR3 length: 15 amino acids. From germline, CDR1 is SEHNR and CDR2 FQNEAQ (reference sequence). A single count supports this clone. The table came from immunoSEQ multiplex PCR; TCRdb's copy has only in-frame clones and leaves some out. The data contain fewer than 100,000 clones, roughly two thirds of them singletons. The sample was memory CD8+ T cells sorted from blood. Sample subset: CD45RO+ cells pooled with CCR7-negative TemRA cells. This TCR came from a young man in good health. The chain carries TRBV7-9 and TRBJ1-3; no reliable D call. In nucleotides, the CDR3 is TGTGCCAGCAGCTTAAGGGCCTCGACTGGAAACACCATATATTTT. It yields the protein CASSLRASTGNTIYF.